This is a list of T cell receptor beta chains from one sample in a study of control samples from healthy donors and cancer patients. Data came from immunoSEQ multiplex PCR; TCRdb stores just in-frame clones and leaves some out. The data contain under 200,000 clones, about 90% of them singletons. Sequencing was done on a sample of blood. All receptors derive from a woman aged 30 to 39 in good health. Both conserved end residues are part of each CDR3. Fields, in order: J gene, D gene, V gene, clone size, CDR3 DNA, CDR3 protein. A D gene is named only where the DNA matches it firmly. Clone sizes are given selectively: once, few, many, or a class where the clone is expanded.

TRBJ1-3 - TRBV7-3 - TGTGCCAGCAAAGGGGAAGGAAACACCATATATTTT CASKGEGNTIYF
TRBJ1-3 - TRBV15 few TGTGCCACCAGCAACGACGGACTATCTGGAAACACCATATATTTT CATSNDGLSGNTIYF
TRBJ2-2 TRBD2 TRBV4-1 - TGCGCCAGCACGTTAGCGGGAGGGTACACCGGGGAGCTGTTTTTT CASTLAGGYTGELFF
TRBJ2-3 TRBD2 TRBV5-1 - TGCGCCAGCACCTTGGGCGGGAGGGACACAGATACGCAGTATTTT CASTLGGRDTDTQYF
TRBJ2-6 - TRBV5-1 - TGCGCCAGCAGCGAGGGATTCAGGTCCTCTGGGGCCAACGTCCTGACTTTC CASSEGFRSSGANVLTF
TRBJ2-6 - TRBV19 - TGTGCCAGTAGTATTGGGGCAGGGGACTCTGGGGCCAACGTCCTGACTTTC CASSIGAGDSGANVLTF
TRBJ2-3 - TRBV6-1 - TGTGCCAGCAGTGGCAGTATCATACTGGGCTCGCCAGATACGCAGTATTTT CASSGSIILGSPDTQYF
TRBJ1-1 - TRBV3-1/TRBV3-2 - TGTGCCAGCAGGGGCAGGGGAATCGGGAACACTGAAGCTTTCTTT CASRGRGIGNTEAFF
TRBJ1-1 - TRBV5-1 - TGCGCCAGCAGCTACCTCAGGAACACTGAAGCTTTCTTT CASSYLRNTEAFF
TRBJ1-1 TRBD1 TRBV7-2 - TGTGCCAGCAGCTTAGTGGGACAGGGGTCCACTGAAGCTTTCTTT CASSLVGQGSTEAFF
TRBJ1-2 - TRBV28 - TGTGCCAGCAGTATTTCAGGGAACTATGGCTACACCTTC CASSISGNYGYTF
TRBJ1-5 - TRBV28 once TGTGCCAGCAGCTCCCGCCTCGGGTATAGCAATCAGCCCCAGCATTTT CASSSRLGYSNQPQHF
TRBJ2-1 TRBD2 TRBV9 - TGTGCCAGCAGCTCCCGACTAGCGGGGTGGGATGAGCAGTTCTTC CASSSRLAGWDEQFF
TRBJ2-7 - TRBV6-2/TRBV6-3 - TGTGCCAGCAGTTACACCTTGAGGGCCCCCACCTACGAGCAGTACTTC CASSYTLRAPTYEQYF
TRBJ2-7 - TRBV25-1 few TGTGCCAGCAGTGGAAACCAGGGCCACGAGCAGTACTTC CASSGNQGHEQYF
TRBJ1-4 - TRBV28 - TGTGCCAGCAGTTCCGCGGGGGCGGGTGAAAAACTGTTTTTT CASSSAGAGEKLFF
TRBJ2-2 - TRBV18 - TGTGCCAGCTCACGAGAGGCGGTTGTTTCCGGGGAGCTGTTTTTT CASSREAVVSGELFF
TRBJ1-4 TRBD1 TRBV28 - TGTGCCAGCACCGGGACAGGAGTAAATGAAAAACTGTTTTTT CASTGTGVNEKLFF
TRBJ2-7 - TRBV4-2 - TGTGCCAGCAGCCAAGATTGGGAACGTAACTACGAGCAGTACTTC CASSQDWERNYEQYF
TRBJ1-2 TRBD1 TRBV4-2 - TGTGCCAGCAGCCAAGGAGCTCGGACAGGGTACTATGGCTACACCTTC CASSQGARTGYYGYTF
TRBJ2-3 - TRBV14 - TGTGCCAGCAGCCTCGGGACGCGTAGCACAGATACGCAGTATTTT CASSLGTRSTDTQYF
TRBJ2-5 TRBD2 TRBV3-1/TRBV3-2 - TGTGCCAGCAGCCAACCTCTTAGCGGGAGTGTTGGAGAGACCCAGTACTTC CASSQPLSGSVGETQYF
TRBJ2-2 - TRBV7-9 - TGTGCCAGCAGCCCCGGAGACGGGGAGCTGTTTTTT CASSPGDGELFF
TRBJ2-1 - TRBV6-1 - TGTGCCAGCAGTGATCTGGACGAGGGCGAGCAGTTCTTC CASSDLDEGEQFF
TRBJ2-7 - TRBV14 - TGTGCCAGCAGCGCTGACAGCCGCTCCTACGAGCAGTACTTC CASSADSRSYEQYF
TRBJ2-2 TRBD2 TRBV7-3 - TGTGCCAGCAGCTCCCCGGGAGGGCAAGTCGGGGAGCTGTTTTTT CASSSPGGQVGELFF
TRBJ2-7 - TRBV12-3/TRBV12-4 - TGTGCCAGCAGTTTAGGAACAGGGCAGTACTTC CASSLGTGQYF
TRBJ2-5 - TRBV5-1 - TGCGCCAGCAGCTTCGTGAGAGAGACCCAGTACTTC CASSFVRETQYF
TRBJ1-1 - TRBV4-1 - TGCGCCAGCAGCCAAGTATCGAACACTGAAGCTTTCTTT CASSQVSNTEAFF
TRBJ2-7 - TRBV19 once TGTGCCAGTAGTATTATGCTCTCGGCCTACGAGCAGTACTTC CASSIMLSAYEQYF
TRBJ2-3 - TRBV6-1 - TGTGCCAGCAGTGACCAGGGTAGCACAGATACGCAGTATTTT CASSDQGSTDTQYF
TRBJ2-7 TRBD1 TRBV9 - TGTGCCAGCAGCGTAGCGGCAGGGGGCGACTACGAGCAGTACTTC CASSVAAGGDYEQYF
TRBJ2-1 TRBD2 TRBV29-1 once TGCAGCGTTGAACTGGCGGGAGGCGAGCAGTTCTTC CSVELAGGEQFF
TRBJ2-7 - TRBV10-1 - TGCGCCAGCAGTGAGTCCCGGACTACCGAGCAGTACTTC CASSESRTTEQYF
TRBJ2-1 - TRBV7-3 - TGTGCCAGCAGCTTAATTTTTGGCAATGAGCAGTTCTTC CASSLIFGNEQFF
TRBJ2-7 TRBD1 TRBV7-3 - TGTGCCAGCAGCCGTTACCGGGACAGCTTAGAGCAGTACTTC CASSRYRDSLEQYF
TRBJ2-6 - TRBV5-1 - TGCGCCAGCAGCTTGTCAGGGGAAGGGGCCAACGTCCTGACTTTC CASSLSGEGANVLTF